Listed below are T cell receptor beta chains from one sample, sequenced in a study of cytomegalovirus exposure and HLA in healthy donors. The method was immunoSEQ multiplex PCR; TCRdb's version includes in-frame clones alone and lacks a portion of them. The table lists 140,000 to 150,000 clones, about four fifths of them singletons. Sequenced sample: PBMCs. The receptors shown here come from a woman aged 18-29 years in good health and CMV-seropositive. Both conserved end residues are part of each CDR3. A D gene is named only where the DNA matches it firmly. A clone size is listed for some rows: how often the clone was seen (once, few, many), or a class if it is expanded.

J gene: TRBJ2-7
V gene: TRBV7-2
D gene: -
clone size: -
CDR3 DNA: TGTGCCAGCAGCAAAACAGCTTCCTACGAGCAGTACTTC
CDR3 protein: CASSKTASYEQYF

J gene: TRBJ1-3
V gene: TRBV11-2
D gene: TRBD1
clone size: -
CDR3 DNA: TGTGCCAGCAGCTTACTCCGGGACAGTGTCTCTGGAAACACCATATATTTT
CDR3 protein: CASSLLRDSVSGNTIYF

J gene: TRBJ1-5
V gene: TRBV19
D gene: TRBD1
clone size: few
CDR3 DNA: TGTGCCAGTAGTATTGCGACAGGGAGGTCAAATCAGCCCCAGCATTTT
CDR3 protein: CASSIATGRSNQPQHF

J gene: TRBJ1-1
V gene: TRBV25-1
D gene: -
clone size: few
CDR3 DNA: TGTGCCAGCAGTGATCAGGGGAAGGCTGAAGCTTTCTTT
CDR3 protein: CASSDQGKAEAFF

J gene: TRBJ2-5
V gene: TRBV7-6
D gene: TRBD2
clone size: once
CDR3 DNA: TGTGCCAGCAGCGTCGGACTAGCGGGGGGGTTTGTAATGAGGGAGACCCAGTACTTC
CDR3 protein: CASSVGLAGGFVMRETQYF

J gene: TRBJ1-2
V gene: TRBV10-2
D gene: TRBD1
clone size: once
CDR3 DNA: TGCGCCAGCAGCGAGACAGGGGGAGGCTATGGCTACACCTTC
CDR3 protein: CASSETGGGYGYTF

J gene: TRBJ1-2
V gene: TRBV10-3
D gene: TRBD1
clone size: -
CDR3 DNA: TGTGCCACTTGGACAGGGGGAGCTAACTATGGCTACACCTTC
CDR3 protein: CATWTGGANYGYTF

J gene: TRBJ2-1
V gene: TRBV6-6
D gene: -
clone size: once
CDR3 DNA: TGTGCCAGCAGCCCTCCCGGTGAGCAGTTCTTC
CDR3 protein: CASSPPGEQFF

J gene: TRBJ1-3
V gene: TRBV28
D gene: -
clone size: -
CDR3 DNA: TGTGCCAGCAGTTCGATGGCTCAACGCTCTGGAAACACCATATATTTT
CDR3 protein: CASSSMAQRSGNTIYF

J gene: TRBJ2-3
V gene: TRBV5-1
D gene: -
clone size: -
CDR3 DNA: TGCGCCAGCAGCTTTCCGGGCACAGATACGCAGTATTTT
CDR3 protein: CASSFPGTDTQYF

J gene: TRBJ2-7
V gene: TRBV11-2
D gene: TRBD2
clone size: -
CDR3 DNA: TGTGCCAGCAGCCAGGAGCGGGGATTCTACGAGCAGTACTTC
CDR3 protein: CASSQERGFYEQYF

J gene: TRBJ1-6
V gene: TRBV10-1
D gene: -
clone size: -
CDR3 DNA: TGCGCCAGCAGTGAGTATATAGGGGGAGAAAGTTCACCCCTCCACTTT
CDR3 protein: CASSEYIGGESSPLHF

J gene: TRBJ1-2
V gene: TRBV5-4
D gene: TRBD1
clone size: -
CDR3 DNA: TGTGCCAGCAGCTTGGTAACAGGGGGCAACTATGGCTACACCTTC
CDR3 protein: CASSLVTGGNYGYTF

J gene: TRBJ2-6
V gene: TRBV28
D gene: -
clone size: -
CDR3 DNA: TGTGCCAGCAGTTTTATCGGCTCTGGGGCCAACGTCCTGACTTTC
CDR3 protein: CASSFIGSGANVLTF

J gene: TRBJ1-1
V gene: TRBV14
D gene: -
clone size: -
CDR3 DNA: TGTGCCAGCAGCCAGGGGGGGGTCGGAGGAATAGCTTTCTTT
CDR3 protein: CASSQGGVGGIAFF

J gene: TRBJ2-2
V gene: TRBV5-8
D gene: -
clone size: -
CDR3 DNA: TGTGCCAGCAGCCCCTCGGGGGGACACCCCTCCACCGGGGAGCTGTTTTTT
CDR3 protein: CASSPSGGHPSTGELFF

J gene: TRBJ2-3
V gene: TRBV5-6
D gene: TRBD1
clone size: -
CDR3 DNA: TGTGCCAGCAGCTTACCGGGCGGGACAGGGGTTTCAGATACGCAGTATTTT
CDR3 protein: CASSLPGGTGVSDTQYF

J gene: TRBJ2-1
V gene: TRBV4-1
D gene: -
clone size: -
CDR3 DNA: TGCGCCAGCAGCCAAGCTCTGAGCTCCTACAATGAGCAGTTCTTC
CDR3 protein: CASSQALSSYNEQFF

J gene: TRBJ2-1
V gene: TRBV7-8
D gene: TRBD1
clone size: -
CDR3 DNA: TGTGCCAGCAGCTCACGAGGGACAGGGATGAGGGAGTTCTTC
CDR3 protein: CASSSRGTGMREFF

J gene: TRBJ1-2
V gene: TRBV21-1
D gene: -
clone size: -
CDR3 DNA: TGTGCCAGCAGCAATTTCCGGACAGGGAGGACCTATGGCTACACCTTC
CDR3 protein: CASSNFRTGRTYGYTF

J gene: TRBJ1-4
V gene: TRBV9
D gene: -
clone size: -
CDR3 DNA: TGTGCCAGCAGCGTAGATGAGGGTTTCGATGAAAAACTGTTTTTT
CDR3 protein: CASSVDEGFDEKLFF

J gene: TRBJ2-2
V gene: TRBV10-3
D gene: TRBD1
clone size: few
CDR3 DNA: TGTGCCACAGGGGGACAGGGGGCCACCGGGGAGCTGTTTTTT
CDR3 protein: CATGGQGATGELFF